The source of this TCR beta chain is a study of cytomegalovirus exposure and HLA in healthy donors. Study at large: The same platform used for the approximately 670 first-cohort repertoires was also used for the roughly 120 validation repertoires, as a later analysis reported. Study findings and constraints: Specificity for CMV antigens was confirmed in vitro for a few of the CMV-associated chains. The classifier reportedly diagnosed cytomegalovirus status with high specificity and sensitivity.

Separate from the roughly 700-subject first cohort, the 120-subject validation cohort was the one that the donors belonged to. CDR1 and CDR2 (germline): MNHNS, SASEGT. Trimming took 3 bases from V and 7 from J; bases not matched to a gene: 6. This CDR3 has 15 amino acids. Using immunoSEQ multiplex PCR, the repertoire was profiled, and TCRdb retains in-frame clones only, with some absent. The sample comprises about 130,000 clones, 85% to 90% of which are singletons, and around 1.1% rests with the top ten. Comments on this clone: Its antigen is undetermined.

This TCR was sampled from a woman aged 18-29 years in good health and CMV-seronegative. This chain joins TRBV6-1 and TRBJ2-7, with TRBD2 matching over 13 bases. The sample consisted of PBMCs. CDR3 nucleotides: TGTGCCAGCAGTGACCCACTAGCGGGGGGGTCAGAGCAGTACGTC. Protein sequence: CASSDPLAGGSEQYV.